These 21 T cell receptor beta chains share one sample of origin, sequenced in a study of TIL therapy for anti-PD-1-resistant metastatic lung cancer. As for time point: pre-treatment sample, taken before nivolumab and TIL therapy. Pleural nodules or supraclavicular lymph nodes made up most of the excised metastases sampled. The libraries were made with immunoSEQ v3. TCRdb's copy holds only in-frame clones and misses some; the assay was immunoSEQ multiplex PCR. In the table there are around 45,000 clones, 55% to 75% of which are singletons. The sequencing used tumor tissue, collected at baseline. The receptors derive from a person between 25 and 79 years old with non-small cell lung cancer.

This clone was picked up one time. The chain is built from TRBV7-9 and TRBJ1-1; tentative D call: TRBD1 (5 bases). V shed 5 bases and J shed 4 bases, with 17 bases lying between them. This CDR3 has 15 amino acids. Germline CDR1 SEHNR, CDR2 FQNEAQ (reference sequence). CDR3 sequence reads: CASSPGGRGSTEAFF. The CDR3 region has the DNA TGTGCCAGCAGCCCAGGAGGAAGGGGTAGCACTGAAGCTTTCTTT.

The rearrangement links TRBV19 to TRBJ1-3, with a weak D call TRBD1 (5 bases). Trimming cost V 4 bases and J 4 bases, with 14 bases left between them. Germline loops: CDR1 LNHDA, CDR2 SQIVND (reference sequence). The CDR3 loop spans 15 amino acids. DNA of the CDR3: TGTGCCAGTAGTAAAAGTCCAGGGACCGGAAACACCATATATTTT. This encodes CASSKSPGTGNTIYF.

The gene calls are TRBV5-6 and TRBJ2-3; D uncertain. Trimming left V 0 bases short and J 1 base short, with 9 bases between. CDR3 length: 15 amino acids. The germline CDR1 and CDR2 sequences are SGHDT and YYEEEE. DNA for the CDR3: TGTGCCAGCAGCTTGGCCGGTCCTGGCACAGATACGCAGTATTTT. Translation: CASSLAGPGTDTQYF.

V usage is TRBV6-5 and J usage is TRBJ1-4; D call uncertain. Germline-derived CDR1 and CDR2 are MNHEY and SVGAGI. The CDR3 contains 12 residues. V lost 5 bases to trimming and J lost 4 bases, with 5 bases between them. For the CDR3, the DNA is TGTGCCAGCAGTAGAGTTAATGAAAAACTGTTTTTT. Its protein is CASSRVNEKLFF.

The chain couples TRBV28 to TRBJ1-1; 7 nucleotides agree with TRBD1. J was trimmed by 4 bases and V by 2 bases; bases with no gene match: 10. CDR3 length: 16 amino acids. Germline CDR1 and CDR2: MDHEN and SYDVKM. The CDR3 DNA is TGTGCCAGCAGTTTAGATCAGGGGGTCCGGGGCACTGAAGCTTTCTTT. Translation gives CASSLDQGVRGTEAFF.

This rearrangement joins TRBV11-3 to TRBJ2-3; possible D gene TRBD2, 6 bases. There are 15 residues in the CDR3. V shed 3 bases and J shed 3 bases, with 13 bases lying between them. CDR1 and CDR2 from the germline V gene are SGHNT and YENEEA. CDR3 protein: CASSFGGGRTDTQYF. The CDR3, as DNA: TGTGCCAGCAGCTTCGGGGGAGGTAGAACAGATACGCAGTATTTT.

A single count supports this clone. The rearrangement uses TRBV19 and TRBJ2-3, with unresolved D. V shed 4 bases and J shed 0 bases, with 8 bases lying between them. From germline, CDR1 is LNHDA and CDR2 SQIVND (reference sequence). CDR3 length equals 14 residues. In DNA form, the CDR3 reads TGTGCCAGTAGTACCCGTGCTAGCACAGATACGCAGTATTTT. Protein sequence: CASSTRASTDTQYF.

The chain combines TRBV6-1 with TRBJ1-1; D uncertain. The CDR3 covers 13 residues. Germline CDR1 and CDR2: MNHNS and SASEGT. V dropped 1 base and J dropped 3 bases, with 6 bases sitting between them. This chain's CDR3 is CASSEDKYTEAFF. In DNA, the CDR3 is TGTGCCAGCAGTGAAGATAAGTACACTGAAGCTTTCTTT.

This sequence joins TRBV10-3 and TRBJ2-7; 12 bases are a match to TRBD2. Germline V gives CDR1 ENHRY, CDR2 SYGVKD. The V gene end was trimmed by 10 bases and the J gene end by 0 bases; junction bases not matched to a gene: 13. This CDR3 comprises 17 residues. The CDR3 is CATQTSGSPSYSYEQYF. The CDR3, as DNA: TGTGCCACCCAGACTAGCGGGAGTCCCTCCTACTCCTACGAGCAGTACTTC.

The chain links TRBV30 to TRBJ1-6; TRBD1 matches 8 bases. Germline CDR1 reads GTSNPN; CDR2 reads SVGIG (reference sequence). Germline trimming cut 5 bases from V and 7 bases from J; bases unmatched to any gene: 4. This CDR3 contains 13 residues. In DNA, the CDR3 is TGTGCCTGGGGGACAGGACCCAATTCACCCCTCCACTTT. Translated, it gives CAWGTGPNSPLHF.

The chain couples TRBV2 to TRBJ2-3; D might be TRBD1 (6 bases). V dropped 6 bases and J dropped 2 bases, with 9 bases sitting between them. Looked up from germline, CDR1 is SNHLY and CDR2 is FYNNEI. This CDR3 comprises 13 residues. CDR3 protein: CASRSGATDTQYF. The DNA for the CDR3 is TGTGCCAGCAGGTCAGGGGCCACAGATACGCAGTATTTT.

V is TRBV28 and J is TRBJ1-1; TRBD1 is a possible D gene (5 bases). The V gene's germline CDR1 is MDHEN and CDR2 SYDVKM. The CDR3 runs 12 residues. V lost 4 bases to trimming and J lost 10 bases, with 13 bases between them. The CDR3 spells CASSSRAGGAFF. The CDR3 coding sequence is TGTGCCAGCAGTTCAAGAGCGGGGGGAGCTTTCTTT.

J is TRBJ2-7 and V is TRBV6-5; D is undetermined. Germline CDR1 MNHEY, CDR2 SVGAGI. V gave up 4 bases and J gave up 5 bases, with 12 bases separating them. The CDR3 length is 13 residues. The CDR3 DNA reads TGTGCCAGCAGTTTGACACAGAGGAACGAGCAGTACTTC. It encodes CASSLTQRNEQYF.

The chain couples TRBV11-1 to TRBJ2-2; D is uncertain. Germline loops: CDR1 SGHAT, CDR2 FQDESV (reference sequence). This CDR3 is 14 amino acids long. V lost 6 bases and J lost 6, with 14 bases in between. The CDR3 sequence: CASSPGGGAGELFF. The CDR3 DNA is TGTGCCAGCAGTCCCGGCGGCGGCGCCGGGGAGCTGTTTTTT.

This clone is a singleton in its sample. The chain combines TRBV5-1 with TRBJ2-2; no definite D call. This CDR3 comprises 14 residues. Trimming left V 3 bases short and J 2 bases short, with 8 bases between. Germline V lookup: CDR1 SGHRS, CDR2 YFSETQ. The CDR3 spells CASSYGFNTGELFF. The CDR3 coding sequence is TGCGCCAGCAGCTACGGGTTTAACACCGGGGAGCTGTTTTTT.

This clone was seen a few times. CDR3 region: CSALTGTGYTF. The CDR3 bases are TGCAGTGCCCTAACAGGGACTGGCTACACCTTC. The chain joins TRBV20-1 to TRBJ1-2; D may be TRBD1 (6 bases). The CDR3 loop spans 11 amino acids. The germline CDR1 and CDR2 sequences are DFQATT and SNEGSKA (reference sequence). Between the trimmed V and J ends, which lost 6 bases and 7 bases, there was a span of 12 bases.

The chain couples TRBV5-4 to TRBJ2-5, with 10 bases matching TRBD2. The germline V gene encodes CDR1 SGHNT and CDR2 YYREEE (reference sequence). Trimming cost V 4 bases and J 7 bases; bases outside gene matches: 19. The CDR3 consists of 18 residues. The CDR3, as DNA: TGTGCCAGCAGCCCGAACATTCGGGGCCCAGCGGGAGGGGGGACCCAGTACTTC. It encodes CASSPNIRGPAGGGTQYF.

This clone showed up just once. The chain couples TRBV11-2 to TRBJ2-3; D unresolved. Per the germline V gene, CDR1 is SGHAT and CDR2 is FQNNGV. The CDR3 loop spans 13 amino acids. Trimming removed 0 bases from V and 7 bases from J, with 8 bases in between. The CDR3, as DNA: TGTGCCAGCAGCTTAGAACCCGGAAATACGCAGTATTTT. The encoded protein is CASSLEPGNTQYF.

This clone was recorded a few times. The J gene is TRBJ2-3, the V gene TRBV19; 7 bases line up with TRBD1. The germline V gene encodes CDR1 LNHDA and CDR2 SQIVND (reference sequence). The CDR3 totals 13 residues. The V gene end was trimmed by 3 bases and the J gene end by 6 bases; junction bases not matched to a gene: 3. CDR3 sequence: CASSMGTADTQYF. The DNA for the CDR3 is TGTGCCAGTAGTATGGGGACAGCCGATACGCAGTATTTT.

This chain connects TRBV6-1 to TRBJ2-1; 7 bases map to TRBD2. CDR1 and CDR2 from the germline V gene are MNHNS and SASEGT. The J segment lost 3 bases and the V segment lost 11 bases, leaving 10 bases of the junction unmatched. The CDR3 spans 14 residues. The CDR3 region is CAAAPGGGYNEQFF. CDR3 sequence (DNA): TGTGCCGCCGCTCCTGGCGGGGGCTACAATGAGCAGTTCTTC.

CDR3 coding DNA: TGTGCCATCAGTGGTCCGAGGTCCCCCCGCCCCCACGAGCAGTACTTC. Its protein product is CAISGPRSPRPHEQYF. The chain links TRBV10-3 to TRBJ2-7; D uncertain. V was clipped by 4 bases and J by 5 bases, with 21 bases between them. This CDR3 has 16 residues. From germline, CDR1 is ENHRY and CDR2 SYGVKD.